This T cell receptor beta chain was recovered during a study of T-cell memory formation after mild COVID-19. Overall study: Across donors, TCR clusters were largely donor specific. Findings and limits, study-wide: CD4+ clones that contracted lay mainly in CM and EM; CD8+ ones lay in EMRA.

The CDR3 is made up of 14 amino acids. V lost 5 bases and J lost 6; bases outside the gene matches: 6. Germline CDR1 is SGHVS and CDR2 is FQNEAQ. Regarding this clonotype: Antigen specificity is unknown.

In TCRdb, the 5' RACE reads were re-called with MiXCR into one record per CDR3 protein. The sample gives about 450,000 distinct CDR3 sequences, less than 25% of which show up once; about an eighth is in the top ten. Material for sequencing was PBMCs or a T cell subset sorted from them (not recorded which). The rearrangement uses TRBV7-8 and TRBJ1-1; 10 bases match TRBD1. This TCR was recovered from an adult woman who had mild COVID-19 (a few samples of this study predate the infection). Cell type and time point are not known. The CDR3 protein is CASSQGQGRAEAFF. The CDR3 coding sequence is TGTGCCAGCAGCCAGGGACAGGGGAGGGCTGAAGCTTTCTTT.